What follows are 15 T cell receptor beta chains derived from one specimen sequenced in a study of blood T cell repertoires in COVID-19. Assay used: immunoSEQ multiplex PCR; TCRdb lists only in-frame clones, some missing. Here the sample spans roughly 440,000 clones, 88% being singletons. The sequencing sample was made of peripheral blood. All receptors derive from a woman between 50 and 59 years old with COVID-19, enrolled during active disease.

This chain joins TRBV4-1 and TRBJ1-2; maybe TRBD1 (6 bases). CDR3 length: 16 amino acids. Trimming took 0 bases from V and 7 from J, leaving 18 bases between them. Germline V gene lookup returns CDR1 MGHRA and CDR2 YSYEKL. The CDR3 here is CASSQERGSGRAGYTF. Here the CDR3 DNA reads TGCGCCAGCAGCCAAGAGAGGGGGTCGGGCAGGGCTGGCTACACCTTC.

The chain recombines TRBV27 with TRBJ2-4; D unresolved. Looked up from germline, CDR1 is MNHEY and CDR2 is SMNVEV (reference sequence). This CDR3 region has 13 residues. V lost 0 bases and J 6 bases, leaving 6 bases between the germline ends. The CDR3 sequence: CASSLSQANIQYF. DNA of the CDR3: TGTGCCAGCAGTTTATCGCAGGCAAACATTCAGTACTTC.

The J gene is TRBJ2-7, the V gene TRBV19; possible D gene TRBD2, 6 bases. The CDR3 sequence is 16 residues long. In germline, CDR1 is LNHDA, CDR2 SQIVND (reference sequence). V was trimmed by 6 bases and J by 3 bases, leaving 21 bases between them. The CDR3 DNA reads as TGTGCCAGTAGCCTCTCGGGACTTACGAGGGGCTACGAGCAGTACTTC. It codes for CASSLSGLTRGYEQYF.

This clone was counted a few times. This chain connects TRBV9 to TRBJ2-5, with D unresolved. V was clipped by 0 bases and J by 4 bases, with 10 bases between them. The CDR3 totals 14 residues. Germline CDR1 reads SGDLS; CDR2 reads YYNGEE. This chain's CDR3 is CASSVGSPGETQYF. The CDR3 DNA is TGTGCCAGCAGCGTAGGGAGTCCCGGAGAGACCCAGTACTTC.

This clone occurred once. The J gene is TRBJ1-2, the V gene TRBV19; 9 nucleotides agree with TRBD1. Germline CDR1 and CDR2: LNHDA and SQIVND (reference sequence). CDR3 length: 17 residues. J lost 5 bases, V lost 6 bases, and 16 bases had no gene match. The CDR3 region is CASSIPKGQGTGYGYTF. The CDR3 bases are TGTGCCAGTAGCATCCCGAAGGGACAGGGTACCGGGTATGGCTACACCTTC.

V and J are TRBV3-1 (or the pseudogene TRBV3-2) and TRBJ1-1, with D hard to call. The V gene's germline CDR1 is LGHDT and CDR2 YNNKEL (reference sequence). V shed 4 bases and J shed 1 base, with 7 bases lying between them. This CDR3 is 13 amino acids long. The CDR3 reads CASSRSGNTEAFF. The CDR3 region has the DNA TGTGCCAGCAGCCGGTCAGGGAACACTGAAGCTTTCTTT.

This clone was counted only a few times. The chain couples TRBV6-6 to TRBJ1-2; TRBD1 matches 10 bases. CDR1 MNHNY and CDR2 SVGAGI come from the germline V gene (reference sequence). Losses at the gene ends were 8 bases for V and 7 bases for J; bases not matched to a gene: 10. The length of the CDR3 is 14 residues. CDR3 nucleotides: TGTGCCAGCGCCCTCTCGGGACAGGGGCTTGGCTACACCTTC. Translating gives CASALSGQGLGYTF.

This clone was seen just once. The chain has TRBV30 and TRBJ1-5; D not certain. The V end lost 1 base, the J end lost 8 bases, and 12 bases lay between the germline ends. CDR1 is GTSNPN, CDR2 SVGIG, per germline (reference sequence). The CDR3 consists of 13 residues. The CDR3 sequence is CAWSAGPLKPQHF. The CDR3 DNA reads TGTGCCTGGAGTGCGGGTCCACTGAAGCCCCAGCATTTT.

The chain has TRBV5-6 and TRBJ2-2; TRBD2 matches 11 bases. CDR1 and CDR2 from the germline V gene are SGHDT and YYEEEE. Losses at the gene ends were 0 bases for V and 0 bases for J; bases not matched to a gene: 4. CDR3 length: 18 amino acids. CDR3 amino acids: CASSLASSGGTNTGELFF. The CDR3 DNA reads TGTGCCAGCAGCTTGGCCTCTAGCGGGGGGACGAACACCGGGGAGCTGTTTTTT.

The chain recombines TRBV6-5 with TRBJ1-2; 8 bases align to TRBD1. Germline values: CDR1 MNHEY, CDR2 SVGAGI. With V trimmed by 6 bases and J by 8 bases, 5 bases remained unmatched. The CDR3 sequence is 12 residues long. The CDR3 DNA sequence: TGTGCCAGCAGAGCCACAGGGGGGGGCTACACCTTC. As protein: CASRATGGGYTF.

This chain joins TRBV19 and TRBJ1-6, with D tentatively TRBD1 (6 bases). The V end lost 3 bases, the J end lost 6 bases, and 12 bases lay between the germline ends. The CDR3 contains 15 residues. Germline assignment: CDR1 LNHDA and CDR2 SQIVND (reference sequence). The DNA for the CDR3 is TGTGCCAGTAGTATTTCAGGGGCGATTAATTCACCCCTCCACTTT. Protein: CASSISGAINSPLHF.

V usage is TRBV6-5 and J usage is TRBJ2-7, with a weak D call TRBD1 (6 bases). V was pared by 6 bases and J by 2 bases, with 17 bases between. This CDR3 has 15 residues. CDR1 MNHEY and CDR2 SVGAGI come from the germline V gene. The CDR3 sequence is CASRKRQETTYEQYF. DNA for the CDR3: TGTGCCAGCAGAAAAAGACAGGAAACGACCTACGAGCAGTACTTC.

CDR3 DNA sequence: TGTGCCAGCAGCTTAGAAACAGGGGGCATGACGATTCCGGGTTACGAGCAGTACTTC. Translated: CASSLETGGMTIPGYEQYF. The chain employs TRBV7-2 and TRBJ2-7; the match to TRBD1 covers 9 bases. The CDR3 has 19 amino acids. V shed 1 base, J shed 4 bases, and the junction held 17 bases outside the gene matches. Germline V gene sequence: CDR1 SGHTA, CDR2 FQGNSA.

The CDR3 loop reads CASSLRGFRDREELAFF. CDR3 nucleotide sequence: TGTGCCAGCAGTTTAAGGGGCTTCCGGGACAGGGAGGAATTGGCTTTCTTT. The genes are TRBV27 and TRBJ1-1; 9 nucleotides match TRBD1. Germline CDR1 and CDR2: MNHEY and SMNVEV (reference sequence). This CDR3 is built from 17 residues. The J segment lost 11 bases and the V segment lost 2 bases, leaving 18 bases of the junction unmatched.

The chain uses TRBV3-1 (or the pseudogene TRBV3-2) and TRBJ1-1; maybe TRBD1 (5 bases). The CDR3 sequence is 13 residues long. The germline V gene has CDR1 LGHDT and CDR2 YNNKEL (reference sequence). The V and J ends lost 1 base and 5 bases respectively, with 8 bases between them. DNA for the CDR3: TGTGCCAGCAGCCAAGGGGACTTTACTGAAGCTTTCTTT. Its translation: CASSQGDFTEAFF.